The T cell receptor beta chain under discussion was sequenced for a study of cytomegalovirus exposure and HLA in healthy donors. About the research overall: Assignment to the Caucasian-associated ancestry cluster applied to roughly 80% of the approximately 420 genotyped donors.

Findings and caveats of the study: In an earlier analysis, productive rearrangement rates for most beta V segments clustered near 87% or 30%. CMV serostatus was the only recorded immune exposure for donors.

The trim removed 5 bases at V and 13 bases at J, leaving 6 bases unmatched. The CDR3 sequence is 12 residues long. Germline lookup yields CDR1 SGHTA and CDR2 FQGNSA. As to this clone: Its antigen is undetermined.

Primers included in the PCR were 60 Vbeta and 13 Jbeta primers. Assay used: immunoSEQ multiplex PCR; TCRdb lists only in-frame clones, some missing. The specimen's table records around 26,000 clones. The clonotype originates from a male donor in good health and CMV-seropositive. Source material: PBMCs. This chain uses TRBV7-2 with TRBJ2-1, with 9 positions matching TRBD2. The CDR3 DNA reads TGTGCCAGCAGCCTGATGCGGGAGGGTCAGTTCTTC. This translates into CASSLMREGQFF.